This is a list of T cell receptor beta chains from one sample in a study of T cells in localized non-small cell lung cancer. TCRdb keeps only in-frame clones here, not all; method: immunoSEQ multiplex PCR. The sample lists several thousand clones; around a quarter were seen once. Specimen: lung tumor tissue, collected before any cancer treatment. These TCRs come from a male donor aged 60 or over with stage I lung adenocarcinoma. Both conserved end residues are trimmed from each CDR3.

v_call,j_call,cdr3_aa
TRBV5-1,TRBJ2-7,ASSLAAHSYEQY
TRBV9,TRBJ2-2,ASSGALGPNTGELF
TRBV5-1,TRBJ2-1,ASSGPSGGADNEQF
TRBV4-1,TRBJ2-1,ASSPSRADREWRQF
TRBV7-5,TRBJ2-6,ASSPWGQGARGSGANVLT
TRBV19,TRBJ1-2,ASSIDLQTHLYGYT
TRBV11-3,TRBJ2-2,ASSLSPSGGGPGELF
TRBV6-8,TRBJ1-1,ASSYSGQGFNTEAF
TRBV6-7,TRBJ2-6,ASRTRGQGANVLT
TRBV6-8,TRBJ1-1,ASSYSDRGYGHTEAF
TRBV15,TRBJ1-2,ATSSALIAVAGYT
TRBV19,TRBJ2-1,ASSLGEGNEQF
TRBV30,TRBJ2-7,AWGTRYEQY
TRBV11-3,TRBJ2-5,ASSLRSGGQETQY
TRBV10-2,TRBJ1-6,ASSEFSQGSPYNSPLH
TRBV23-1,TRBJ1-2,ASSLDVYYGYT
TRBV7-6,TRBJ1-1,ASSQDLGQSAVAF
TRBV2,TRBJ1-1,ASSDRGQSQAF
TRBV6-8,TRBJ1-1,ASSYAPPGTGEAF
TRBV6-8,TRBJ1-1,ASSYSQVRDTEAF
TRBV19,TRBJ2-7,ASSQGKYEQY
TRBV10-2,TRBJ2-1,ASTPGTGQGAQRYNEQF
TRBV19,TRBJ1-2,ASRRVTGGNYGYT
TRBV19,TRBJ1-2,ASTLRDRNYGYT